A single sample is the source of the 10 T cell receptor beta chains below, sequenced in a study of blood T cell repertoires in COVID-19. Method: immunoSEQ multiplex PCR; TCRdb's copy keeps in-frame clones and lacks some. This sample has over 110,000 clones, with around 89% found just once. The sequencing input was peripheral blood. The receptors here all came from a human donor in a cohort sampled during active COVID-19.

The chain joins TRBV7-3 to TRBJ2-1; 10 positions agree with TRBD2. Germline V gene data show CDR1 as SGHTA and CDR2 as FQGTGA. V shed 4 bases, J shed 7 bases, and the junction held 7 bases outside the gene matches. CDR3 length equals 15 residues. The CDR3 DNA reads as TGTGCCAGCAGCTCAGTAGCGGGGGGTCGGAATGAGCAGTTCTTC. It codes for CASSSVAGGRNEQFF.

The chain has TRBV19 and TRBJ2-7; TRBD2 matches at 8 bases. The V and J ends lost 6 bases and 1 base, in that order; junction bases with no gene match: 8. The CDR3 covers 15 residues. Germline V gene sequence: CDR1 LNHDA, CDR2 SQIVND (reference sequence). The CDR3 loop reads CASSDTSGGSYEQYF. CDR3 nucleotide sequence: TGTGCCAGTAGCGATACTAGCGGTGGGTCCTACGAGCAGTACTTC.

The V gene is TRBV6-6, the J gene TRBJ1-4, with 8 bases aligning to TRBD1. The CDR3 totals 14 residues. The J segment lost 5 bases and the V segment lost 6 bases, leaving 5 bases of the junction unmatched. From germline, CDR1 is MNHNY and CDR2 SVGAGI (reference sequence). CDR3 sequence reads: CASSNGQGNEKLFF. Written as DNA, the CDR3 is TGTGCCAGCAGCAACGGACAGGGAAATGAAAAACTGTTTTTT.

The chain joins TRBV19 to TRBJ1-2, with D unresolved. V was clipped by 5 bases and J by 4 bases, with 11 bases between them. The length of the CDR3 is 13 residues. Germline CDR1 and CDR2: LNHDA and SQIVND (reference sequence). CDR3 coding DNA: TGTGCCAGTAGTGCCGGGAGATTCTATGGCTACACCTTC. Translated, it gives CASSAGRFYGYTF.

This chain links TRBV29-1 with TRBJ2-7, with TRBD1 identical over 7 bases. In germline, CDR1 is SQVTM, CDR2 ANQGSEA. V dropped 0 bases and J dropped 1; count of bases not matched to a gene: 0. The CDR3 totals 13 residues. Here the CDR3 DNA reads TGCAGCGTTGAAGAGGACAGGTCCTACGAGCAGTACTTC. Translating gives CSVEEDRSYEQYF.

The chain uses TRBV20-1 and TRBJ2-7; no clear D. CDR1 DFQATT and CDR2 SNEGSKA come from the germline V gene (reference sequence). The V gene lost 3 bases and the J gene lost 2 bases, with 8 bases spanning the gap. CDR3 length equals 12 residues. CDR3 residues: CSASRATYEQYF. The CDR3 DNA is TGCAGTGCTAGTAGAGCTACCTACGAGCAGTACTTC.

V and J are TRBV19 and TRBJ2-2; a weak D match, TRBD1 (5 bases). The germline V gene has CDR1 LNHDA and CDR2 SQIVND (reference sequence). The ends were cut back, 5 bases at V and 6 bases at J, with 13 bases in the middle. The length of the CDR3 is 14 residues. CDR3 nucleotides: TGTGCCAGTAGTCCATGGGTCAGGGCCGGGGAGCTGTTTTTT. It encodes CASSPWVRAGELFF.

The V gene is TRBV6-5, the J gene TRBJ2-3; TRBD2 aligns across 7 bases. The CDR3 totals 14 residues. Germline CDR1 MNHEY, CDR2 SVGAGI. V dropped 5 bases and J dropped 8; count of bases not matched to a gene: 10. This CDR3 reads CASSPTSVGVTQYF. CDR3 DNA: TGTGCCAGCAGTCCTACTAGCGTCGGGGTTACGCAGTATTTT.

The J gene is TRBJ1-1, the V gene TRBV27, with D unresolved. V was shortened by 6 bases and J by 6 bases, with 11 bases between the two germline ends. The CDR3 consists of 12 residues. CDR1 MNHEY and CDR2 SMNVEV come from the germline V gene (reference sequence). In DNA, the CDR3 is TGTGCCAGCAGGCGAGAGACATCTGAAGCTTTCTTT. This sequence encodes CASRRETSEAFF.

V is TRBV4-3 and J is TRBJ1-3; 9 bases agree with TRBD1. CDR1 is LGHNA, CDR2 YSLEER, per germline. With 0 bases clipped from V and 1 base from J, the junction kept 16 bases outside the gene matches. CDR3 length equals 21 residues. The CDR3 reads CASSQEVSGTGRIGSGNTIYF. The CDR3 DNA follows: TGCGCCAGCAGCCAAGAAGTCAGCGGGACAGGGAGGATTGGTTCTGGAAACACCATATATTTT.